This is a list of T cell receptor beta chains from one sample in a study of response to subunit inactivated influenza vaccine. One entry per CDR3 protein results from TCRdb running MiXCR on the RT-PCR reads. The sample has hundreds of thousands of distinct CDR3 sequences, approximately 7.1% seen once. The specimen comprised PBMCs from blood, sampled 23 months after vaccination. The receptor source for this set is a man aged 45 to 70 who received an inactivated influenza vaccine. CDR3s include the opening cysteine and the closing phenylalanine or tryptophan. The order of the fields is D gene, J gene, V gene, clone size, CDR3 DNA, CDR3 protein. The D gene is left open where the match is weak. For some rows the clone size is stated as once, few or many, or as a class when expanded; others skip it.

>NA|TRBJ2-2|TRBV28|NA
TGTGCCAGCAGTTTGGAGGCCTCAGGAGTCCCCGGGGAGCTGTTTTTT
CASSLEASGVPGELFF
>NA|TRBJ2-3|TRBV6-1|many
TGTGCCAGCAGTAGGGGCCGCACAGATACGCAGTATTTT
CASSRGRTDTQYF
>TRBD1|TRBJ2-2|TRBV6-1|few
TGTGCCAGCAGTCCGCCGGGACAGGGGCACACCGGGGAGCTGTTTTTT
CASSPPGQGHTGELFF
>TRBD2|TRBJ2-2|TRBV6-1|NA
TGTGCCTCTAACGAGCTAGCGGGGAACACCGGGGAGCTGTTTTTT
CASNELAGNTGELFF
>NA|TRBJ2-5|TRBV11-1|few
TGTGCCAGCAGCCTCGGACCGACGAAAGGGGAGACCCAGTACTTC
CASSLGPTKGETQYF
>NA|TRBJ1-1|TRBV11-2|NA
TGTGCCAGCAGCTTAGAGGAGACCGGGACAATCGTACCCGACACTGAAGCTTTCTTT
CASSLEETGTIVPDTEAFF
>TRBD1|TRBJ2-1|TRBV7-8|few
TGTGCCAGCAGCTTATCGGACAGGGGCCACAATGAGCAGTTCTTC
CASSLSDRGHNEQFF
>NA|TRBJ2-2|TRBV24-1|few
TGTGCCACCGGCGGGACGCGGGACACCGGGGAGCTGTTTTTT
CATGGTRDTGELFF
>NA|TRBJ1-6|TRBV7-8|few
TGTGCCAGCAGTCGGAGCGGGAGAAGCTCCTATAATTCACCCCTCCACTTT
CASSRSGRSSYNSPLHF
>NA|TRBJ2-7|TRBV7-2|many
TGTGCCAGCAGCTTAGGGAGGGCAGTCGAGCAGTACTTC
CASSLGRAVEQYF
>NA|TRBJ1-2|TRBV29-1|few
TGCAGCGTCCCACAGGGTTTGGGCTACACCTTC
CSVPQGLGYTF
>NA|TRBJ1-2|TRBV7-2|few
TGTGCCAGCAGCTTAGGGCCGGGGCCGGTGGGCTACACCTTC
CASSLGPGPVGYTF
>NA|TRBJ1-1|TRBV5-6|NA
TGTGCCAGCAGCTACCCGGTGTCTGAAGCTTTCTTT
CASSYPVSEAFF
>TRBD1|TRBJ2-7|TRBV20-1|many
TGCAGTGCTAGAGATTGGGACAGGGGAACCTACGAGCAGTACTTC
CSARDWDRGTYEQYF
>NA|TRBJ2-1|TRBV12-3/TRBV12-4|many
TGTGCCAGCAGTTTCCTCCAGCGGAACAATGAGCAGTTCTTC
CASSFLQRNNEQFF
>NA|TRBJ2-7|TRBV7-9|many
TGTGCCAGCAGCAACCGACAGAGCTCCTACGAGCAGTACTTC
CASSNRQSSYEQYF
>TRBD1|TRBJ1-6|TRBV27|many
TGTGCCAGCAGGGTGACAGGGGGCTATAATTCACCCCTCCACTTT
CASRVTGGYNSPLHF
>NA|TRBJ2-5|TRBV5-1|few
TGCGCCAGCGGGGATTGGGGCCAAGAGACCCAGTACTTC
CASGDWGQETQYF
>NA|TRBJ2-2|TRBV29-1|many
TGCAGCGTTGCTTTCGCGAACACCGGGGAGCTGTTTTTT
CSVAFANTGELFF
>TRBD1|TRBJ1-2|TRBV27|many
TGTGCCAGCAGTTTATCGATAGCAGGGGGCGCGGGTGGCTACACCTTC
CASSLSIAGGAGGYTF
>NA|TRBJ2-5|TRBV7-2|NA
TGTGCCAGCAGCTTAGACCGGCAGAAAGAGACCCAGTACTTC
CASSLDRQKETQYF
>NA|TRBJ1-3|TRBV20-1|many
TGCAGTGCTATTTCCCCCTCTGGAAACACCATATATTTT
CSAISPSGNTIYF
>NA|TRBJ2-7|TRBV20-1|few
TGCAGTGCTACCCGGACAGGGTCTAGCGGGCCAGCGGACTTC
CSATRTGSSGPADF
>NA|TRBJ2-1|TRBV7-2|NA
TGTGCCAGCACCAACGACAGGGAGCAGTTCTTC
CASTNDREQFF
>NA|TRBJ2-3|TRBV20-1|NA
TGCAGTGCTAGAGCGGAAGATACGCAGTATTTT
CSARAEDTQYF
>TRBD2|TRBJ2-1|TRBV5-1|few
TGCGCCAGCAGGAAACCTAGCGGGGGGGCCGCTGAGCAGTTCTTC
CASRKPSGGAAEQFF
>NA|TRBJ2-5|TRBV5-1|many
TGCGCCAGCAGATGGGCCGGGGAGACCCAGTACTTC
CASRWAGETQYF
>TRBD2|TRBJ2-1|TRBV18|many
TGTGCCAGCTCTCAAAGCGGGACTCACAACAATGAGCAGTTCTTC
CASSQSGTHNNEQFF
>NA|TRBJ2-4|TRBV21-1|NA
TGTGCCACCCCGGGGGGGGACCGGGAAAGACCTTTGGACATTCAGTACTTC
CATPGGDRERPLDIQYF
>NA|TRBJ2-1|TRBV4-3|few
TGCGCCAGCAGCCAAGGTGACCGGGACTCGAATGAGCAGTTCTTC
CASSQGDRDSNEQFF
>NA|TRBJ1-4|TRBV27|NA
TGTGCCAGCAGTGTCCTAGGCGCGTCAACTAATGAAAAACTGTTTTTT
CASSVLGASTNEKLFF
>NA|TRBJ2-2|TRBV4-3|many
TGCGCCAGCAGCCAAGAACCGACCTCGAACACCGGGGAGCTGTTTTTT
CASSQEPTSNTGELFF
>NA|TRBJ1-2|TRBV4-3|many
TGCGCCAGCAGCCAAGATCCAGGAATGAACTATGGCTACACCTTC
CASSQDPGMNYGYTF
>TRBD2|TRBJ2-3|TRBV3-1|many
TGTGCCAGCAGCCATATCGTGGCGGGAGGTTCAGATACGCAGTATTTT
CASSHIVAGGSDTQYF
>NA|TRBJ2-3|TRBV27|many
TGTGCCAGCAGTTTCCTTACTATTGGCTCATCTAGCACAGATACGCAGTATTTT
CASSFLTIGSSSTDTQYF
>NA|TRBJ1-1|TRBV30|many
TGTGCCTGGATTCCAGGGTCGGGTATAACTGAAGCTTTCTTT
CAWIPGSGITEAFF
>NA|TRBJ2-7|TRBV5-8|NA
TGTGCCAGCAGCTTGTCGCCGGGTGGGAGGTACGAGCAGTACTTC
CASSLSPGGRYEQYF
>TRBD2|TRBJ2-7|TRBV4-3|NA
TGCGCCAGCAGCCAAGCCACTAGCGGGAGGTACGAGCAGTACTTC
CASSQATSGRYEQYF
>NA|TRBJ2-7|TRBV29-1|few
TGCAGCGTGGCCGCCGGGACAAGCGCCTACGAGCAGTACTTC
CSVAAGTSAYEQYF
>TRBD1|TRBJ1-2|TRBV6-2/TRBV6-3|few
TGTGCCAGCAGCCCAGGGACAGGGGGCGTTCTGAACTACTATGGCTACACCTTC
CASSPGTGGVLNYYGYTF
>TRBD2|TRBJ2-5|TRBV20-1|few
TGCAGTGCTAGATCCCGGGCGGGAGGTAAAGAGACCCAGTACTTC
CSARSRAGGKETQYF
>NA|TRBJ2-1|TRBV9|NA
TGTGCCAGCAGCGTAGCAAGCGGAACCTTGTACAATGAGCAGTTCTTC
CASSVASGTLYNEQFF
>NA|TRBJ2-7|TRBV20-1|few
TGCAGTGCTAGAGATCTGCTGGTCGTCCCCTACGAGCAGTACTTC
CSARDLLVVPYEQYF
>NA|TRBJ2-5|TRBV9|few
TGTGCCAGCAGCGGAGAGGACAGTGGGACCCAGTACTTC
CASSGEDSGTQYF
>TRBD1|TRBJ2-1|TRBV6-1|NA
TGTGCCAGCAGTAAAAACAGGGGGGCCTACAATGAGCAGTTCTTC
CASSKNRGAYNEQFF
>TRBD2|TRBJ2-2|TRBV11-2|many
TGTGCCAGCAGCTTTGGACTAGCGGGTACCGGGGAGCTGTTTTTT
CASSFGLAGTGELFF
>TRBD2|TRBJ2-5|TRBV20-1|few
TGCAGTGCCACAACTAGCGGGGGGGATCAAGAGACCCAGTACTTC
CSATTSGGDQETQYF
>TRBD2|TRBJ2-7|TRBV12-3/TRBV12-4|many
TGTGCCAGCAGCCCGGAGAGGGACTACTACGAGCAGTACTTC
CASSPERDYYEQYF
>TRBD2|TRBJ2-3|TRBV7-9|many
TGTGCCAGCAGTTCTAACCCTAGTGCCGGGGGGACAGATACGCAGTATTTT
CASSSNPSAGGTDTQYF
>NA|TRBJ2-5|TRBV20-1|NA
TGCAGTGCTAGAGATAAGGGATGGGACGCGGCCTTTCAAGAGACCCAGTACTTC
CSARDKGWDAAFQETQYF